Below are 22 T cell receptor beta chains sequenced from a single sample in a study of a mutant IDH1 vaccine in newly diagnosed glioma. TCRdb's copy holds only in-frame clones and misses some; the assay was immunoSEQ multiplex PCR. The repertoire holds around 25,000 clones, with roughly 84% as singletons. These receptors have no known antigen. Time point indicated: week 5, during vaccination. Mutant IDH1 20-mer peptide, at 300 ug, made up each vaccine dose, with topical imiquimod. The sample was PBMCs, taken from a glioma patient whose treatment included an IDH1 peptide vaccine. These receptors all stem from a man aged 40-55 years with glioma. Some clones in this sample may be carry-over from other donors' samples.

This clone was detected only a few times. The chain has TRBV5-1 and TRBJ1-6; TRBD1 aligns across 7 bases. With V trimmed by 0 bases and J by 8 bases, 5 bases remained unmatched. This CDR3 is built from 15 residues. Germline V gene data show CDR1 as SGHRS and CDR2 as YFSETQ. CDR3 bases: TGCGCCAGCAGCTTGGCGGGGACAGCATATTCACCCCTCCACTTT. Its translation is CASSLAGTAYSPLHF. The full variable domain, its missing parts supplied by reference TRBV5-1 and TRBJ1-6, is KAGVTQTPRYLIKTRGQQVTLSCSPISGHRSVSWYQQTPGQGLQFLFEYFSETQRNKGNFPGRFSGRQFSNSRSEMNVSTLELGDSALYLCASSLAGTAYSPLHFGNGTRLTVT.

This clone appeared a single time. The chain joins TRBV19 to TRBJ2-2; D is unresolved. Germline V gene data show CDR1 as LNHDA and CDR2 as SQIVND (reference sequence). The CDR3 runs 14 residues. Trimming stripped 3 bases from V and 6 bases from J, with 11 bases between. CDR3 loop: CASSIPFRSGELFF. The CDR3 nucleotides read TGTGCCAGTAGTATCCCCTTCCGGTCCGGGGAGCTGTTTTTT.

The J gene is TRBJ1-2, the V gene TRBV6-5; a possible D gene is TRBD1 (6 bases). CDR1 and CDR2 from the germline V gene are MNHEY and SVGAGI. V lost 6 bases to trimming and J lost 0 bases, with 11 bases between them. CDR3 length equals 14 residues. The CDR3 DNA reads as TGTGCCAGCAGACTAGGGGGTTCTAACTATGGCTACACCTTC. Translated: CASRLGGSNYGYTF.

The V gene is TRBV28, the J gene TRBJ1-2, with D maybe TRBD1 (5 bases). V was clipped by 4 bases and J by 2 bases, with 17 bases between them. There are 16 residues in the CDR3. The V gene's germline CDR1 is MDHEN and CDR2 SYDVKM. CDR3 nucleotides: TGTGCCAGCAGTTCCCCGTCGGGACCGACAAACTATGGCTACACCTTC. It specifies CASSSPSGPTNYGYTF.

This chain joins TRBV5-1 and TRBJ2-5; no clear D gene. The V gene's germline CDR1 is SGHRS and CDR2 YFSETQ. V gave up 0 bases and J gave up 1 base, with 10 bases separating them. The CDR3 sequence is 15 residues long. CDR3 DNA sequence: TGCGCCAGCAGCTTGGATGGAGAATCCCAAGAGACCCAGTACTTC. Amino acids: CASSLDGESQETQYF.

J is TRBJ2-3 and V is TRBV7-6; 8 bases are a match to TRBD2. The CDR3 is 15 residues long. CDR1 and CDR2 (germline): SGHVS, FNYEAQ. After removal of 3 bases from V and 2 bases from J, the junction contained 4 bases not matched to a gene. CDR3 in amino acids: CASSLVGGATDTQYF. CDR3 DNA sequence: TGTGCCAGCAGCTTGGTCGGGGGGGCCACAGATACGCAGTATTTT.

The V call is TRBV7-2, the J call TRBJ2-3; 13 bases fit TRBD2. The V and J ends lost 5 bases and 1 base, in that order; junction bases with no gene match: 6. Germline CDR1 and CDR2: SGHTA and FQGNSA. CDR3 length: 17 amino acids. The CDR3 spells CASSPLAGGPGTDTQYF. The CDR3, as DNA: TGTGCCAGCAGCCCACTAGCGGGGGGGCCTGGCACAGATACGCAGTATTTT.

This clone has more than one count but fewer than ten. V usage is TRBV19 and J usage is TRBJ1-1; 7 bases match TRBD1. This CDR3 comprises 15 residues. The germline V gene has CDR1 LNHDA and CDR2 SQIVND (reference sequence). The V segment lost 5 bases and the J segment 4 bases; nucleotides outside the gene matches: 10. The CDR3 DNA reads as TGTGCCAGTAGTGCAGGGGGGTCAAGGTTCACTGAAGCTTTCTTT. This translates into CASSAGGSRFTEAFF.

The CDR3 region has the DNA TGTGCCAGCAACCCGACAGGGTCGTTTTCCGGGGAGCTGTTTTTT. Translation gives CASNPTGSFSGELFF. This sequence joins TRBV2 and TRBJ2-2; TRBD1 matches 7 bases. Germline CDR1 reads SNHLY; CDR2 reads FYNNEI. The CDR3 contains 15 residues. J was trimmed by 6 bases and V by 7 bases; bases with no gene match: 11. Full variable domain (outside the CDR3, taken from reference TRBV2 and TRBJ2-2): EPEVTQTPSHQVTQMGQEVILRCVPISNHLYFYWYRQILGQKVEFLVSFYNNEISEKSEIFDDQFSVERPDGSNFTLKIRSTKLEDSAMYFCASNPTGSFSGELFFGEGSRLTVL.

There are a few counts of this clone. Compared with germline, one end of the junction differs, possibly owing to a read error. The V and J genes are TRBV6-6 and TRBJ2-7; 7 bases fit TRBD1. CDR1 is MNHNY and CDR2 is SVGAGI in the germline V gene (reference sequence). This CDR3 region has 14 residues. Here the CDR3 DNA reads TGTGCCAGCAGTAACCAACGATTCGACCGCGTCAGGGGGTTC. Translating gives CASSNQRFDRVRGF.

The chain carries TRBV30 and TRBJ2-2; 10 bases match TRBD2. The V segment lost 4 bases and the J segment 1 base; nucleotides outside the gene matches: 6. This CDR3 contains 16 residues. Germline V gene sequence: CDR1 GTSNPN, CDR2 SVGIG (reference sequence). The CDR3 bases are TGTGCCTGGACGGGATTAGCGGGGGGGAACACCGGGGAGCTGTTTTTT. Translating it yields CAWTGLAGGNTGELFF.

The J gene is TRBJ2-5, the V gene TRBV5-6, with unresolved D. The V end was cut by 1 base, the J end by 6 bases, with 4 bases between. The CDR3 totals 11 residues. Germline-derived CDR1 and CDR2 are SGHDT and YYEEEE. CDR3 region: CASSLSQTQYF. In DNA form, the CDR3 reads TGTGCCAGCAGCTTGAGCCAGACCCAGTACTTC. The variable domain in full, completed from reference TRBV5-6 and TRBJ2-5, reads DAGVTQSPTHLIKTRGQQVTLRCSPKSGHDTVSWYQQALGQGPQFIFQYYEEEERQRGNFPDRFSGHQFPNYSSELNVNALLLGDSALYLCASSLSQTQYFGPGTRLLVL.

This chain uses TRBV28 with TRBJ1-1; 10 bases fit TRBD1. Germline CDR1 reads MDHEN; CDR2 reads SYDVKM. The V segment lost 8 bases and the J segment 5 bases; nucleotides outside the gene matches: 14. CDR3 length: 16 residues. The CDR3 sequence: CASHRTGGPPGTEAFF. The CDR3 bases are TGTGCCAGCCATCGGACAGGGGGTCCTCCAGGGACTGAAGCTTTCTTT.

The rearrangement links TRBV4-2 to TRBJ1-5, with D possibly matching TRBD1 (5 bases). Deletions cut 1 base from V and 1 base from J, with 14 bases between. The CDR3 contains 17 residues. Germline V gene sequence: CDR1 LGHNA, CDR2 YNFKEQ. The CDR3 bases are TGTGCCAGCAGCCAAGGACGGCAGGGATTCAGCAATCAGCCCCAGCATTTT. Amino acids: CASSQGRQGFSNQPQHF.

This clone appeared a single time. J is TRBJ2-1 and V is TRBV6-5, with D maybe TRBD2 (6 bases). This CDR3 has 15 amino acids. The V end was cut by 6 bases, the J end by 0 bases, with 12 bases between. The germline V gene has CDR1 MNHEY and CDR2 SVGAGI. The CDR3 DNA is TGTGCCAGCAGCGACCGGGACTTCTCCTACAATGAGCAGTTCTTC. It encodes CASSDRDFSYNEQFF.

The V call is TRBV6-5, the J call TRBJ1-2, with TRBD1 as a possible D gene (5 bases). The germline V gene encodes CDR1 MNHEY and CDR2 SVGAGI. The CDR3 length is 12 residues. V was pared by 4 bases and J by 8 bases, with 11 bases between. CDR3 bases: TGTGCCAGCAGTTCACCAGGGACCGGCTACACCTTC. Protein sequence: CASSSPGTGYTF.

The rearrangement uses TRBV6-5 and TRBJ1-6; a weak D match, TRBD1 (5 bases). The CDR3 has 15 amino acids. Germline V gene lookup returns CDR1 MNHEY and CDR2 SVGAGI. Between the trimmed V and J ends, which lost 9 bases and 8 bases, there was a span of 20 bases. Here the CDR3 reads CARGVWEGTYSPLHF. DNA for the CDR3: TGTGCCAGAGGGGTTTGGGAGGGGACTTATTCACCCCTCCACTTT.

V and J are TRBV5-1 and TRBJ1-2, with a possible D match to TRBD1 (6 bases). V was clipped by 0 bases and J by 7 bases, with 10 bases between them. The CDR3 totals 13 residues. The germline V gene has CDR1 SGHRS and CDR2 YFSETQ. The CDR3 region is CASSLVGGGGYTF. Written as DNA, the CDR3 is TGCGCCAGCAGCTTGGTCGGAGGGGGTGGCTACACCTTC.

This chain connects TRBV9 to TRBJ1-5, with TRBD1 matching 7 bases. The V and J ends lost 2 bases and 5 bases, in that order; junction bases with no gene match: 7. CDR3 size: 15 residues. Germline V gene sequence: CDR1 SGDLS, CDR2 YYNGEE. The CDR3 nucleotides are TGTGCCAGCAGCGTTTCCGGACAGGAGCATCAGCCCCAGCATTTT. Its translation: CASSVSGQEHQPQHF. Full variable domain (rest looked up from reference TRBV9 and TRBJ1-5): DSGVTQTPKHLITATGQRVTLRCSPRSGDLSVYWYQQSLDQGLQFLIQYYNGEERAKGNILERFSAQQFPDLHSELNLSSLELGDSALYFCASSVSGQEHQPQHFGDGTRLSIL.

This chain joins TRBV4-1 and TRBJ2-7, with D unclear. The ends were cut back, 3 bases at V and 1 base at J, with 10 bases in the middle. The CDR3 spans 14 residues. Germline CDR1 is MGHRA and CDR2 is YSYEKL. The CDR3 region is CASSHVPGSYEQYF. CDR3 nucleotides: TGCGCCAGCAGCCACGTCCCCGGATCCTACGAGCAGTACTTC.

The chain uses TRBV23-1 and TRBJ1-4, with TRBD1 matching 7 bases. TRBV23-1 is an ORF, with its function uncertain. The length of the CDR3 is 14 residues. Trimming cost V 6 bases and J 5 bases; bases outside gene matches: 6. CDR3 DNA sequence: TGCGCCAGCAGACCCAAGACAGGGAATGAAAAACTGTTTTTT. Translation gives CASRPKTGNEKLFF.

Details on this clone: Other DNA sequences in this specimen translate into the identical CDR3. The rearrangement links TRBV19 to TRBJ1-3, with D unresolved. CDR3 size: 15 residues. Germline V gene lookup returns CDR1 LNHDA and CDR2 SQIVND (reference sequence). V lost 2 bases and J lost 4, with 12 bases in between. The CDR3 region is CASSISGLSGNTIYF. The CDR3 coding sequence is TGTGCCAGTAGTATATCGGGCCTTAGCGGAAACACCATATATTTT.